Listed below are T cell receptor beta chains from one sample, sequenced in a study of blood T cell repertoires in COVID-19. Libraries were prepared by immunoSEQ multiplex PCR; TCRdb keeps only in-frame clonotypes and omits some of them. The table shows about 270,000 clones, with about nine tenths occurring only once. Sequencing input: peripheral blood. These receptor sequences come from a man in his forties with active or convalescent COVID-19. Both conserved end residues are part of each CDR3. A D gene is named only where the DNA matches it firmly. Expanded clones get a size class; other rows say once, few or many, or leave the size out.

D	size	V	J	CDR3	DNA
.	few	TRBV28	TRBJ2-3	CASHQAPLIRSTDTQYF	TGTGCCAGTCACCAGGCACCCCTTATACGTAGCACAGATACGCAGTATTTT
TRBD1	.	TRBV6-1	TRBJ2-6	CASSERGQGVSGANVLTF	TGTGCCAGCAGTGAAAGAGGGCAGGGGGTATCTGGGGCCAACGTCCTGACTTTC
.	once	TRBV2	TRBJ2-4	CASSLFQGPEYF	TGTGCCAGCAGTCTGTTTCAGGGCCCTGAGTACTTC
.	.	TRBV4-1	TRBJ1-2	CASSQEGGQYIYGYTF	TGCGCCAGCAGCCAAGAGGGGGGGCAGTACATCTATGGCTACACCTTC
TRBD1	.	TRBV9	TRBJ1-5	CASSRDSIGNQPQHF	TGTGCCAGCAGCCGGGACAGTATAGGGAATCAGCCCCAGCATTTT
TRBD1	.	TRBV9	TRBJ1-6	CASSAPGQRHSPLHF	TGTGCCAGCAGCGCTCCGGGACAGCGACATTCACCCCTCCACTTT
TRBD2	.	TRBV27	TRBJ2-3	CASSSLAGGITDTQYF	TGTGCCAGCAGTTCACTAGCGGGGGGGATCACAGATACGCAGTATTTT
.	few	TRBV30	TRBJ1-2	CAWSGGTAHGYTF	TGTGCCTGGAGCGGGGGTACAGCTCACGGCTACACCTTC
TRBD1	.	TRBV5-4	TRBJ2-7	CASSSLYETGTYEQYF	TGTGCCAGCAGCTCGCTTTACGAGACAGGGACCTACGAGCAGTACTTC
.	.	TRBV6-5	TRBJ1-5	CASTGPGGEGQPQHF	TGTGCTAGCACTGGCCCGGGAGGGGAGGGTCAGCCCCAGCATTTT
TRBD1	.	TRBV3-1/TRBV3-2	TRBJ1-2	CASSQAAGTGYGYTF	TGTGCCAGCAGCCAAGCCGCCGGGACAGGGTATGGCTACACCTTC
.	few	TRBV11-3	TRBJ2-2	CASSQWRSTGELFF	TGTGCCAGCAGCCAGTGGAGGTCCACCGGGGAGCTGTTTTTT
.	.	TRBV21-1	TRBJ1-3	CASSKKEPTYSGNTIYF	TGTGCCAGCAGCAAAAAGGAGCCGACCTACTCTGGAAACACCATATATTTT
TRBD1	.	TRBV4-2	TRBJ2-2	CASSHLDRDMNTGELFF	TGTGCCAGCAGCCACCTTGACAGGGACATGAACACCGGGGAGCTGTTTTTT
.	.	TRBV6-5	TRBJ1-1	CASSYPPEVRKAFF	TGTGCCAGCAGTTACCCACCAGAGGTTCGGAAAGCTTTCTTT
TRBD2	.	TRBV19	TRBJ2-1	CASSISGVYNEQFF	TGTGCCAGTAGTATCAGCGGGGTCTACAATGAGCAGTTCTTC
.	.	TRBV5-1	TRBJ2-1	CASSPGTAGNEQFF	TGCGCCAGCAGCCCCGGGACCGCGGGGAATGAGCAGTTCTTC
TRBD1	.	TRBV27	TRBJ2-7	CASSLYPTGATYEQYF	TGTGCCAGCAGTTTATACCCCACAGGGGCCACCTACGAGCAGTACTTC
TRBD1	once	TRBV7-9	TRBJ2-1	CASSPGGGGLSSYNEQFF	TGTGCCAGCAGCCCAGGGGGCGGCGGTCTAAGCTCCTACAATGAGCAGTTCTTC
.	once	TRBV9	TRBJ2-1	CASSAGLGNNEQFF	TGTGCCAGCAGCGCGGGACTTGGGAACAATGAGCAGTTCTTC
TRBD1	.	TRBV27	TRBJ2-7	CASSPTGVPYEQYF	TGTGCCAGCAGTCCAACAGGGGTCCCATACGAGCAGTACTTC
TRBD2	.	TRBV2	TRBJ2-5	CASSKLAGGPNEETQYF	TGTGCCAGCAGTAAACTAGCGGGAGGGCCGAATGAGGAGACCCAGTACTTC
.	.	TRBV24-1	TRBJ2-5	CATSALVAEQETQYF	TGTGCCACCAGTGCCCTTGTGGCAGAACAAGAGACCCAGTACTTC
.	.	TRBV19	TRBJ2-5	CASSIVRGSPGETQYF	TGTGCCAGTAGTATAGTCAGGGGATCGCCGGGAGAGACCCAGTACTTC
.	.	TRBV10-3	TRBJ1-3	CAISETPAAGNTIYF	TGTGCCATCAGTGAGACCCCCGCAGCGGGAAACACCATATATTTT
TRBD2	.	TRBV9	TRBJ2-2	CASSVDEREPSGTGELFF	TGTGCCAGCAGCGTAGACGAGCGGGAGCCCTCGGGGACCGGGGAGCTGTTTTTT
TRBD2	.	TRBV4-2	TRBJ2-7	CASSAGGPAYEQYF	TGTGCCAGCAGCGCGGGGGGCCCTGCCTACGAGCAGTACTTC
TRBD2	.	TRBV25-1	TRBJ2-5	CASSRTSGSGLETQYF	TGTGCCAGCAGTCGGACTAGCGGGAGTGGTTTGGAGACCCAGTACTTC
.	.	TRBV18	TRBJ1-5	CASALGAGNQPQHF	TGTGCCAGCGCCCTAGGGGCTGGGAATCAGCCCCAGCATTTT
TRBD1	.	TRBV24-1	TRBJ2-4	CATSDQKQGSKNIQYF	TGTGCCACCAGTGACCAGAAACAGGGGTCCAAAAACATTCAGTACTTC
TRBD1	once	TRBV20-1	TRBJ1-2	CSAWTGGGYTF	TGCAGTGCTTGGACAGGGGGCGGCTACACCTTC
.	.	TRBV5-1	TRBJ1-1	CASVGSMNTEAFF	TGCGCCAGCGTGGGCTCAATGAACACTGAAGCTTTCTTT
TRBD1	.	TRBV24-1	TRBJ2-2	CATGTVSTGELFF	TGTGCCACAGGGACAGTCTCCACCGGGGAGCTGTTTTTT
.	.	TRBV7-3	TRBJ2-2	CASSLSPFLASDTGELFF	TGTGCCAGCAGCTTATCCCCTTTCCTTGCTAGTGACACCGGGGAGCTGTTTTTT
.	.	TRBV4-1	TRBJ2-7	CASSRTDIGKQYF	TGCGCCAGCAGCCGGACAGACATAGGCAAGCAGTACTTC
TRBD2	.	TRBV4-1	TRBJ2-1	CASSPSGLADNEQFF	TGCGCCAGCAGCCCCTCGGGACTAGCGGACAATGAGCAGTTCTTC
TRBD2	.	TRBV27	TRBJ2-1	CASSLAGGSYNEQFF	TGTGCCAGCAGTCTAGCGGGGGGCTCCTACAATGAGCAGTTCTTC
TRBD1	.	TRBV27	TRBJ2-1	CASSSKGTGTGVYNEQFF	TGTGCCAGCAGTTCAAAAGGAACCGGGACAGGGGTATACAATGAGCAGTTCTTC
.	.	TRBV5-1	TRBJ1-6	CASSLGSERYSPLHF	TGCGCCAGCAGCTTGGGGTCGGAGAGGTATTCACCCCTCCACTTT
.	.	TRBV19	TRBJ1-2	CATLEDYGYTF	TGTGCCACCCTGGAGGACTATGGCTACACCTTC
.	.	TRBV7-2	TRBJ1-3	CASSNYQWVDTIYF	TGTGCCAGCAGCAACTACCAGTGGGTAGACACCATATATTTT
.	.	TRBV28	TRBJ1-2	CASSFDSKEGYTF	TGTGCCAGCAGTTTCGACAGTAAGGAGGGCTACACCTTC
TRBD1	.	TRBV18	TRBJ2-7	CASSPGQGSQYEQYF	TGTGCCAGCTCACCCGGACAGGGAAGTCAGTACGAGCAGTACTTC
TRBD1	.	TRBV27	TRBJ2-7	CASSLKPGQLSYEQYF	TGTGCCAGCAGTCTCAAACCGGGACAGCTATCCTACGAGCAGTACTTC
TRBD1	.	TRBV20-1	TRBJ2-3	CSASRGRADTQYF	TGCAGTGCTAGTAGGGGGCGTGCAGATACGCAGTATTTT
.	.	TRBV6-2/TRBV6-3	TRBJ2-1	CASSYFRGSSYNEQFF	TGTGCCAGCAGTTACTTCAGGGGAAGCTCCTACAATGAGCAGTTCTTC
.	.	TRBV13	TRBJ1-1	CASSLISAEAFF	TGTGCCAGCAGCTTAATATCGGCTGAAGCTTTCTTT
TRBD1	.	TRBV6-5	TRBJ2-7	CASSPSDRAGYEQYF	TGTGCCAGCAGTCCGTCGGACAGGGCGGGTTACGAGCAGTACTTC
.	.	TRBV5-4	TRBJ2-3	CASSSADTQYF	TGTGCCAGCAGCTCAGCAGATACGCAGTATTTT
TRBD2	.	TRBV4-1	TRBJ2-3	CASSPSAGFTDTQYF	TGCGCCAGCAGCCCATCAGCGGGGTTCACAGATACGCAGTATTTT
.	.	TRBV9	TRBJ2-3	CASSEGGTDTQYF	TGTGCCAGCAGCGAAGGGGGCACAGATACGCAGTATTTT
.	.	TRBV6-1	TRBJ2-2	CASSEPAGTGELFF	TGTGCCAGCAGTGAACCTGCGGGCACCGGGGAGCTGTTTTTT
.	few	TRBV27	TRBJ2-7	CASSSLSYEQYF	TGTGCCAGCAGTTCCCTATCCTACGAGCAGTACTTC
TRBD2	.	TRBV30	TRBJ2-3	CAWSLWTSGVGDTQYF	TGTGCCTGGAGTCTATGGACTAGCGGGGTTGGAGATACGCAGTATTTT
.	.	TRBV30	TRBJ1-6	CAWSQPGAYSPLHF	TGTGCCTGGAGTCAACCGGGAGCTTATTCACCCCTCCACTTT
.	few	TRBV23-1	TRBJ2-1	CASRRHNEQFF	TGCGCCAGCAGGCGGCACAATGAGCAGTTCTTC
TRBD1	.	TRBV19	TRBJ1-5	CASSMVRQGIQPQHF	TGTGCCAGTAGTATGGTAAGACAGGGCATTCAGCCCCAGCATTTT
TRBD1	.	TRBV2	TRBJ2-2	CASSLQGWENTGELFF	TGTGCCAGCAGTTTACAGGGGTGGGAGAACACCGGGGAGCTGTTTTTT
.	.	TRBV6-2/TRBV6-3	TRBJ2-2	CASSTIGGTNTGELFF	TGTGCCAGCAGCACCATCGGGGGTACGAACACCGGGGAGCTGTTTTTT